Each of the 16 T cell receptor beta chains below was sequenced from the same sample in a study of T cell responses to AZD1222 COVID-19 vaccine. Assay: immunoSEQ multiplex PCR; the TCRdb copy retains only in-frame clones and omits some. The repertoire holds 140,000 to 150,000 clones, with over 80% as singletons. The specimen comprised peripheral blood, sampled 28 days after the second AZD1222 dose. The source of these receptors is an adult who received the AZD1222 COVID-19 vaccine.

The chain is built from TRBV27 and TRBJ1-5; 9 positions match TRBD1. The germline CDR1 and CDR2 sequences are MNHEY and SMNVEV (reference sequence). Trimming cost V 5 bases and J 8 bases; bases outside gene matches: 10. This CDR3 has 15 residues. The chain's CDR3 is CASSLGGTGIKPQHF. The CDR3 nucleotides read TGTGCCAGCAGTCTTGGGGGGACAGGGATTAAGCCCCAGCATTTT.

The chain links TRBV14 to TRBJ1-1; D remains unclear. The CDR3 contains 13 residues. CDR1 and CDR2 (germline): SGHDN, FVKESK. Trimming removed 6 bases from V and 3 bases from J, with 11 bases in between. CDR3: CASRERLDTEAFF. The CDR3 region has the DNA TGTGCCAGCAGAGAAAGACTGGACACTGAAGCTTTCTTT.

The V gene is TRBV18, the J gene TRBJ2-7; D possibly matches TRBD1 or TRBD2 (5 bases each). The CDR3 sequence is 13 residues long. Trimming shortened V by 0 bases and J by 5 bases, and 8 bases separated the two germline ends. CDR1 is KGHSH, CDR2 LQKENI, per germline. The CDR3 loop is CASSPPGDHEQYF. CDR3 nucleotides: TGTGCCAGCTCACCACCGGGGGACCACGAGCAGTACTTC.

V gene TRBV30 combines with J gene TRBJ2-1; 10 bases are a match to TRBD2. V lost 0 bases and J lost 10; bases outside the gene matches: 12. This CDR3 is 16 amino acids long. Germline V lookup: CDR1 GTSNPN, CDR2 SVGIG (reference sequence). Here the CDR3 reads CAWSVRGLAGEWEQFF. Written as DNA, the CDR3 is TGTGCCTGGAGTGTACGAGGGCTAGCGGGAGAATGGGAGCAGTTCTTC.

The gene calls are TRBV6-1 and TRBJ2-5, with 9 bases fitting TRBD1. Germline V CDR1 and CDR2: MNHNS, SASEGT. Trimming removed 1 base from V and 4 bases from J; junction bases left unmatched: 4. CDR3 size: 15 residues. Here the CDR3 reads CASSEGDREGETQYF. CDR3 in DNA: TGTGCCAGCAGTGAAGGGGACAGGGAAGGAGAGACCCAGTACTTC.

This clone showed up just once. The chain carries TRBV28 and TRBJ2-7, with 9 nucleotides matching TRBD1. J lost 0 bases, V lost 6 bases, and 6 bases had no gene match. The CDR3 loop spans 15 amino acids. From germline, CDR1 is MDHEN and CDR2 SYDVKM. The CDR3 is CASRAGTGFSYEQYF. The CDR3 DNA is TGTGCCAGCAGGGCCGGGACAGGGTTCTCCTACGAGCAGTACTTC.

CDR3 in amino acids: CAIRAHRDRPYNSPLHF. Here the CDR3 DNA reads TGTGCCATCAGAGCACACCGGGACAGGCCCTATAATTCACCCCTCCACTTT. The rearrangement uses TRBV10-3 and TRBJ1-6; 8 bases align to TRBD1. CDR1 is ENHRY and CDR2 is SYGVKD in the germline V gene. V lost 6 bases and J lost 2; bases outside the gene matches: 9. This CDR3 region has 17 residues.

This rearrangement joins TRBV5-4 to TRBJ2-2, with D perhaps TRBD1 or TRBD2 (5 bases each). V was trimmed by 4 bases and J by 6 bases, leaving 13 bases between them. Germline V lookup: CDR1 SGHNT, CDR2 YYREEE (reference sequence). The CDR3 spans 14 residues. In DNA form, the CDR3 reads TGTGCCAGCAGCCCGGGCGTGGGGGCCGGGGAGCTGTTTTTT. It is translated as CASSPGVGAGELFF.

CDR3 sequence (DNA): TGTGCCAGCAGCTCCACGACAGGGGACTATGGCTACACCTTC. This sequence encodes CASSSTTGDYGYTF. V gene TRBV7-9 combines with J gene TRBJ1-2; 8 positions agree with TRBD1. The CDR3 sequence is 14 residues long. V lost 4 bases, J lost 3 bases, and 4 bases stayed unmatched. CDR1 and CDR2 from the germline V gene are SEHNR and FQNEAQ (reference sequence).

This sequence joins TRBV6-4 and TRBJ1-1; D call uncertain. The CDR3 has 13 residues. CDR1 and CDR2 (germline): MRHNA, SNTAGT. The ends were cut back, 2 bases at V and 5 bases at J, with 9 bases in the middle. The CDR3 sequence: CASSDTGRTEAFF. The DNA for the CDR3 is TGTGCCAGCAGTGACACCGGGCGGACTGAAGCTTTCTTT.

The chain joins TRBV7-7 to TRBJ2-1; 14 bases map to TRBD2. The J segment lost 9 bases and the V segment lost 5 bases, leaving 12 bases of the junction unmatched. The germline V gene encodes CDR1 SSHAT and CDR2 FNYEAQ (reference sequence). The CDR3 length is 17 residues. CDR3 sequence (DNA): TGTGCCAGCAGCCCCGGGGCGGGACTAGCGGGAGAGGGTGAGCAGTTCTTC. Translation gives CASSPGAGLAGEGEQFF.

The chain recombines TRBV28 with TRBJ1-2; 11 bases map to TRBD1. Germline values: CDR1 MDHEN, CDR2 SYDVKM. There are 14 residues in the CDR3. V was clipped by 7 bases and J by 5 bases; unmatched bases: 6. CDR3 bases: TGTGCCAGCACTCCGGGACAGGGGGTATATGGCTACACCTTC. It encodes CASTPGQGVYGYTF.

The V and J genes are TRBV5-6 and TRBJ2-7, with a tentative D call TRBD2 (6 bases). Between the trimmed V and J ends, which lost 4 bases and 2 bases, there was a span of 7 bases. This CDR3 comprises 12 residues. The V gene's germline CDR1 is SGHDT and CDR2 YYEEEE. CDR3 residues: CASSRLAYEQYF. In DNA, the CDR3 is TGTGCCAGCAGCCGACTAGCCTACGAGCAGTACTTC. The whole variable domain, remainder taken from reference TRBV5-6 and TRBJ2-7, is DAGVTQSPTHLIKTRGQQVTLRCSPKSGHDTVSWYQQALGQGPQFIFQYYEEEERQRGNFPDRFSGHQFPNYSSELNVNALLLGDSALYLCASSRLAYEQYFGPGTRLTVT.

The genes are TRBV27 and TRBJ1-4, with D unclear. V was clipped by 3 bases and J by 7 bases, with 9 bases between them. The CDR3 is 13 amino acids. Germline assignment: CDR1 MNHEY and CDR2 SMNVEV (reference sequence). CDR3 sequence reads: CASSFRLGEKLFF. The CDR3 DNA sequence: TGTGCCAGCAGTTTTCGGTTGGGTGAAAAACTGTTTTTT. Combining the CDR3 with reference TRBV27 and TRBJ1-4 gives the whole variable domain EAQVTQNPRYLITVTGKKLTVTCSQNMNHEYMSWYRQDPGLGLRQIYYSMNVEVTDKGDVPEGYKVSRKEKRNFPLILESPSPNQTSLYFCASSFRLGEKLFFGSGTQLSVL.

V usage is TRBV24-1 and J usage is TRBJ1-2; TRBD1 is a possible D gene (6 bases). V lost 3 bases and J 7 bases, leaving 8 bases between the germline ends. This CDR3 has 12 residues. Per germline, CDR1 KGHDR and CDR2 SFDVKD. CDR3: CATSDDRFGYTF. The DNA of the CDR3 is TGTGCCACCAGTGATGACAGGTTTGGCTACACCTTC.

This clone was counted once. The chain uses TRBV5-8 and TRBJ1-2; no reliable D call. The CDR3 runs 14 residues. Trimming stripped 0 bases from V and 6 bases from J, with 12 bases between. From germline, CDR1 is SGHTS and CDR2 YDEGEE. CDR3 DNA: TGTGCCAGCAGCTTGGAACCGCGGCCCCATGGCTACACCTTC. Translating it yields CASSLEPRPHGYTF.